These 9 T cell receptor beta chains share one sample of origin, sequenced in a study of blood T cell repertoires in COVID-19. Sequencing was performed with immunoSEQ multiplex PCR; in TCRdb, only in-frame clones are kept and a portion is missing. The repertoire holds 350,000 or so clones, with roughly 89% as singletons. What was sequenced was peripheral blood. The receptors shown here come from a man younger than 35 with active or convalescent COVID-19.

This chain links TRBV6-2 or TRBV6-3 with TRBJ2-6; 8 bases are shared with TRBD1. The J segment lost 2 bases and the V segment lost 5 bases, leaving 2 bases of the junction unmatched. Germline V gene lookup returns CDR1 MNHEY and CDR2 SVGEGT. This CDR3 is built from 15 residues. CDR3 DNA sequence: TGTGCCAGCAGTCTGACAGGGGCTGGGGCCAACGTCCTGACTTTC. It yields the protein CASSLTGAGANVLTF.

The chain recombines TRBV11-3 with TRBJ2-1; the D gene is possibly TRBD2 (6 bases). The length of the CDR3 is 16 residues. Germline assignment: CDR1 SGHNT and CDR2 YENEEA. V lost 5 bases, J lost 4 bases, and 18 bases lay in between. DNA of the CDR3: TGTGCCAGCAGCCCGAGCCGCGGGGCTCTTTACAATGAGCAGTTCTTC. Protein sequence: CASSPSRGALYNEQFF.

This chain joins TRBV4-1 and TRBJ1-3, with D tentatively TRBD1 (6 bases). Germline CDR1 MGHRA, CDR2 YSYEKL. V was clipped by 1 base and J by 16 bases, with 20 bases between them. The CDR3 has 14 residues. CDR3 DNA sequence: TGCGCCAGCAGCCAAGTTAGGGACACGACTGCCCCCTATTTT. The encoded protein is CASSQVRDTTAPYF.

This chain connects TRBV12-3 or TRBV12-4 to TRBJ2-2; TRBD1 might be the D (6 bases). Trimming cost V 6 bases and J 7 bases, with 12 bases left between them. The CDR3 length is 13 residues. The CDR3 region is CASRPHRVGELFF. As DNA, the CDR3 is TGTGCCAGCAGACCACACAGGGTCGGGGAGCTGTTTTTT.

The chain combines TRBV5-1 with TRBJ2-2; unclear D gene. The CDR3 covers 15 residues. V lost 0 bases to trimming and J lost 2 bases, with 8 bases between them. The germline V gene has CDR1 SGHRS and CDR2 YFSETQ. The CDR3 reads CASSLAPFNTGELFF. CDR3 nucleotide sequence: TGCGCCAGCAGCTTGGCCCCCTTTAACACCGGGGAGCTGTTTTTT.

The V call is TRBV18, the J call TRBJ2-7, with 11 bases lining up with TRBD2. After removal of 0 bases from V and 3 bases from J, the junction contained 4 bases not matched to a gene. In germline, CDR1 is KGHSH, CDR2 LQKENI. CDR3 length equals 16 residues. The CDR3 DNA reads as TGTGCCAGCTCACCACCCCCGGGACTAGCGGACTACGAGCAGTACTTC. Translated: CASSPPPGLADYEQYF.

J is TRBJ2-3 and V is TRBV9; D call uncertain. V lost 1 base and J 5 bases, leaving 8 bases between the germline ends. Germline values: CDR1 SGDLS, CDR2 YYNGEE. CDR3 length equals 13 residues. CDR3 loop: CASSVSRKDTQYF. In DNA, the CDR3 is TGTGCCAGCAGCGTATCGAGGAAAGATACGCAGTATTTT.

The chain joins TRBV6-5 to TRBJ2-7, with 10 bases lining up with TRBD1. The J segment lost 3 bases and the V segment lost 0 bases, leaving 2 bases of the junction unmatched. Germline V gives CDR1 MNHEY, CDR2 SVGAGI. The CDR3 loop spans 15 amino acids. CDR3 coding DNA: TGTGCCAGCAGTTACTCAGGACAGGGGGGCTACGAGCAGTACTTC. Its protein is CASSYSGQGGYEQYF.

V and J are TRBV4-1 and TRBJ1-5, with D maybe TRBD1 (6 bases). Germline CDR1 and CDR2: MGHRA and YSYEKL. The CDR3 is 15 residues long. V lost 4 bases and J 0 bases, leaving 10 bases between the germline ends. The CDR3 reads CASSLGGYSNQPQHF. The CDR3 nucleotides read TGCGCCAGCAGCCTAGGGGGTTATAGCAATCAGCCCCAGCATTTT.